The T cell receptor beta chain under discussion was sequenced for a study of cytomegalovirus exposure and HLA in healthy donors. The repertoire was sequenced with immunoSEQ multiplex PCR; TCRdb's copy has only in-frame clones and lacks some. This sample yields about 300,000 clones, of which roughly 90% are seen a single time; about 0.99% belongs to the top ten. In regard to this clone: Its target is not known.

General study findings and limits: The study found most TCR sequences rare, yet found some public TCRs in many donors. As was reported, the classifier diagnosed cytomegalovirus status with high specificity and sensitivity.

The clonotype originates from a woman aged 18-29 years in good health and CMV-seronegative. The sequencing input was PBMCs.

Here the CDR3 reads CAWGGSSYEQYF. In DNA form, the CDR3 reads TGTGCCTGGGGAGGCAGTTCCTACGAGCAGTACTTC. J is TRBJ2-7 and V is TRBV30; D possibly corresponds to TRBD2 (5 bases). V lost 5 bases and J lost 1, with 9 bases in between. Germline V lookup: CDR1 GTSNPN, CDR2 SVGIG (reference sequence). This CDR3 comprises 12 residues.